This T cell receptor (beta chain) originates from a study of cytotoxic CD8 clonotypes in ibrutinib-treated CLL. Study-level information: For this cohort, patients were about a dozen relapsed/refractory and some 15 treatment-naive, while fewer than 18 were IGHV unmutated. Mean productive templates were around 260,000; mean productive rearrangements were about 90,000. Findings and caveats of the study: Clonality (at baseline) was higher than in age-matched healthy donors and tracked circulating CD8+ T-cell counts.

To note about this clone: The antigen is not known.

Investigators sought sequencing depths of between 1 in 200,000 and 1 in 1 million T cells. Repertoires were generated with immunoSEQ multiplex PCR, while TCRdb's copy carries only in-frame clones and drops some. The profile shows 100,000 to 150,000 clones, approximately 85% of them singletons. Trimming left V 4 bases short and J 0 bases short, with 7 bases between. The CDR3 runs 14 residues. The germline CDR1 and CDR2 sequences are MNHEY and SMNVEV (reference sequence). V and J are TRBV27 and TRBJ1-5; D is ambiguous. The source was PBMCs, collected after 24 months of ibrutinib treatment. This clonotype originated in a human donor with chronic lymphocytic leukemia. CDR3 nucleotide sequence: TGTGCCAGCAGTTCCAGTAATAGCAATCAGCCCCAGCATTTT. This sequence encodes CASSSSNSNQPQHF.